This TCR beta chain was obtained from a study of blood T cell repertoires in COVID-19. Looking at the study overall: The United States, Italy and Spain provided the acute and convalescent COVID-19 samples. Sources were T cells, B-cell-depleted T cells, or PBMCs; the material itself was cDNA or gDNA.

Germline lookup yields CDR1 MGHDK and CDR2 SYGVNS. V gave up 6 bases and J gave up 1 base; unmatched junction bases: 3. CDR3 length: 14 residues. Study processing details: Reference gene primer amplification gave nucleated cell count estimates. TCRdb's table, derived via immunoSEQ multiplex PCR, lists solely in-frame clones and lacks some. V and J calls and clone size are as listed in that table; D and trimming were resolved from the DNA. The sample consists of a few hundred thousand clones, around 89% of them appearing once. Grouping used clinical history reported by participants in a survey and questionnaire.

The material sequenced was PBMCs or T cells enriched from blood (not recorded which). The TCR was taken from a woman in her thirties or forties who had recovered from COVID-19. The V and J genes are TRBV25-1 and TRBJ1-1; the match to TRBD1 covers 9 bases. The CDR3 bases are TGTGCCAGCAGCGGACAGGGGACGAACACTGAAGCTTTCTTT. It encodes CASSGQGTNTEAFF.